Sequencing of this T cell receptor (beta chain) was carried out in a study of T cell responses to AZD1222 COVID-19 vaccine (dated by TCRdb to about 2021). The study in broad terms: AZD1222 recipients whose second dose came at about 4 weeks and those whose second dose came at about 12 weeks were combined into one group, since spike-specific TCR depth and breadth did not differ between the two schedules. A total of 240 or so trial participants underwent TCR sequencing, of whom about 210 had received two doses of AZD1222 and about 26 had received two doses of the MenACWY control vaccine. Trial participants were enrolled by age into subgroups of 18-55, 56-69 and 70-plus years, and roughly 150, 30 and 60 TCR-sequenced participants, respectively, were included in these subgroups. Overall study outcomes, separate from this receptor: The whole spike protein was spanned by vaccine-associated CD4 TCRs, and dominant responses were seen in regions 160-218 and 743-854. In the small 56-69-year group, the increase in depth fell short of significance, most likely because of low power. After two AZD1222 doses, spike-specific TCR breadth and depth were significantly higher than at day 0 and than in MenACWY recipients. Only five or six AZD1222 recipients were SARS-CoV-2 seropositive at baseline, limiting conclusions about previously exposed vaccinees. No day 14 peak-response samples were available, so repertoires were characterized only after the peak T cell response. Nearly half of unique spike-specific TCRs reportedly recognized epitopes outside regions mutated in the B.1.351 and B.1.1.7 variants. Participants were mostly white British, with more females than males. The authors suggested clonal diversity may have been underestimated.

Note on this clone: Its antigen remains undetermined. Per-base qualities were not stored, and no clone one base away is much larger.

From cysteine to phenylalanine, the CDR3 is 14 amino acids long. Only CDR3 DNA remains: 42 bases, in frame from the first base. Trimming costs V 3 bases and J 6 bases, and their ends lie 12 bases apart. CDR1 and CDR2, looked up from the germline V gene (reference sequence), are LGHDT and YNNKEL. The CDR3 regions of human TCRbeta chains were analyzed by immunosequencing. Under the source paper's analysis protocol: TCRs in the repertoires were matched against a reference library of SARS-CoV-2-specific TCRs that had been generated with the MIRA antigen-specificity platform. Breadth meant the fraction of unique TCRs that were SARS-CoV-2-associated, whereas depth meant the fraction of total T cells that were SARS-CoV-2-associated. Using the MIRA data, every spike-specific TCR was mapped to the spike region that the TCR reacted to and assigned to either a CD4 or a CD8 class. Log10-transformed breadth and depth values were compared by one-way ANOVA with Sidak's multiple comparisons tests. TCRdb obtained this table from immuneACCESS and retained in-frame rearrangements with V and J assigned. These tables miss some clones; where compared with another copy, unresolved V genes account for less than half of the shortfall, and the remainder is unexplained. The DNA was the basis for D and trimming; V, J and clone size are from that table. The sample includes about 92,000 clones, with 65% to 90% observed a single time. Clones ranked in the top ten supply more than 8.5% of the sample.

The time point label, as the study defines it: baseline before first vaccination. Vaccinee samples came from UK trials COV001 and COV002, including a single-blind randomized controlled phase 2/3 trial of AZD1222 (ChAdOx1 nCoV-19) in healthy adults. Trial participant PBMC samples were collected at day 0 and day 28 after the second dose for TCRbeta chain sequencing. The clonotype was recovered from an adult in good health. Recombination joined TRBV3-1 (or the pseudogene TRBV3-2) with TRBJ1-5; the D gene cannot be resolved reliably. This sample comprised peripheral blood, obtained on day 0 of AZD1222 vaccination. The CDR3 here reads CASSQTDSSQPQHF. The base sequence is TGTGCCAGCAGCCAGACGGACTCCAGTCAGCCCCAGCATTTT.